This T cell receptor (beta chain) was identified during a study of blood T cell repertoires in COVID-19. The overall study: Researchers got acute and convalescent COVID-19 samples from the United States, Italy and Spain.

This clone was detected once. The repertoire was sequenced with immunoSEQ multiplex PCR; TCRdb's copy has only in-frame clones and lacks some. The sample holds around 16,000 clones, roughly 88% seen once. The germline V gene encodes CDR1 LNHDA and CDR2 SQIVND (reference sequence). J was trimmed by 5 bases and V by 3 bases; bases with no gene match: 5. The CDR3 is 14 residues long. The rearrangement links TRBV19 to TRBJ2-5, with 8 positions matching TRBD2. The sequence derives from a man aged 70 or older in a cohort sampled during active COVID-19. Sequencing was carried out using peripheral blood. CDR3 bases: TGTGCCAGTAGTATGTACCCGGGAGGGGAGACCCAGTACTTC. Translating it yields CASSMYPGGETQYF.